The 27 T cell receptor beta chains given below trace back to one sample, sequenced in a study of PD-L1 blockade in urothelial cancer. The table came from immunoSEQ multiplex PCR; TCRdb's copy has only in-frame clones and leaves some out. The repertoire holds approximately 80,000 clones, with roughly 82% as singletons. The sequences come from PBMCs, collected around atezolizumab (anti-PD-L1) treatment. These receptors were collected from a man between 65 and 79 years old with urothelial cancer.

This clone was recorded a few times. The V gene is TRBV5-4, the J gene TRBJ2-1; possibly TRBD1 for D (5 bases). Germline V gene lookup returns CDR1 SGHNT and CDR2 YYREEE (reference sequence). CDR3 length equals 15 residues. V was pared by 0 bases and J by 1 base, with 8 bases between. CDR3 residues: CASSLGAGSYNEQFF. In DNA form, the CDR3 reads TGTGCCAGCAGCTTGGGGGCAGGGTCCTACAATGAGCAGTTCTTC.

V is TRBV19 and J is TRBJ2-5; D perhaps matches TRBD2 (6 bases). CDR1 and CDR2 from the germline V gene are LNHDA and SQIVND (reference sequence). V shed 3 bases and J shed 1 base, with 6 bases lying between them. The CDR3 has 13 residues. The CDR3 region has the DNA TGTGCCAGTAGTATTAGCGGCCAAGAGACCCAGTACTTC. Amino acid sequence: CASSISGQETQYF.

This clone was recorded only once. The chain combines TRBV11-2 with TRBJ2-7, with 7 bases identical to TRBD2. CDR1 and CDR2 from the germline V gene are SGHAT and FQNNGV. V gave up 5 bases and J gave up 5 bases; unmatched junction bases: 9. The CDR3 extends over 14 amino acids. CDR3 sequence: CASSATSFRDEQYF. Here the CDR3 DNA reads TGTGCCAGCAGCGCGACTAGCTTCAGGGACGAGCAGTACTTC.

Turning to this clone: Different DNA sequences within this sample yield the same CDR3. This chain's CDR3 is CASSLSGDGYTF. Written as DNA, the CDR3 is TGCGCCAGCAGCTTATCCGGGGATGGCTACACCTTC. The chain joins TRBV5-1 to TRBJ1-2; D is unresolved. CDR1 and CDR2 from the germline V gene are SGHRS and YFSETQ. With 2 bases removed from V and 6 bases from J, the gap between germline ends came to 8 bases. This CDR3 is 12 amino acids long.

DNA for the CDR3: TGTGCCAGCAGCACGACAGGGAATCAGCCCCAGCATTTT. Translating it yields CASSTTGNQPQHF. This chain links TRBV11-3 with TRBJ1-5, with TRBD1 identical over 7 bases. V lost 5 bases and J lost 4; bases outside the gene matches: 2. Germline CDR1 reads SGHNT; CDR2 reads YENEEA. The CDR3 contains 13 residues.

This rearrangement joins TRBV18 to TRBJ2-5; 8 positions match TRBD2. The CDR3 covers 16 residues. The V gene's germline CDR1 is KGHSH and CDR2 LQKENI. With V trimmed by 2 bases and J by 4 bases, 9 bases remained unmatched. In DNA, the CDR3 is TGTGCCAGCTCACCAGGCGAGCGGGGGACGGGAGAGACCCAGTACTTC. It translates to CASSPGERGTGETQYF.

The chain employs TRBV6-1 and TRBJ1-5; possibly TRBD1 for D (5 bases). CDR1 and CDR2 (germline): MNHNS, SASEGT. V lost 7 bases to trimming and J lost 6 bases, with 13 bases between them. The CDR3 is 13 amino acids. The CDR3, as DNA: TGTGCCAGCATGGACCAGGGCGGTCAGCCCCAGCATTTT. Protein: CASMDQGGQPQHF.

This chain uses TRBV4-1 with TRBJ1-5; 8 bases are shared with TRBD1. Per the germline V gene, CDR1 is MGHRA and CDR2 is YSYEKL. V lost 4 bases and J lost 5; bases outside the gene matches: 4. CDR3 length equals 14 residues. In DNA, the CDR3 is TGCGCCAGCAGCCCCACGACAGGGGATCAGCCCCAGCATTTT. It codes for CASSPTTGDQPQHF.

The gene calls are TRBV19 and TRBJ2-5, with a possible D match to TRBD2 (5 bases). CDR1 and CDR2 (germline): LNHDA, SQIVND (reference sequence). The CDR3 runs to 13 residues. The V end was cut by 0 bases, the J end by 6 bases, with 8 bases between. The CDR3 region has the DNA TGTGCCAGTAGTATAGATGGAGGAAAGACCCAGTACTTC. Amino acid sequence: CASSIDGGKTQYF.

This clone was seen only once. V gene TRBV9 combines with J gene TRBJ2-5; D possibly corresponds to TRBD1 (5 bases). Deletions cut 0 bases from V and 3 bases from J, with 12 bases between. Germline assignment: CDR1 SGDLS and CDR2 YYNGEE. The CDR3 is 15 residues long. CDR3 in amino acids: CASSVEFGREETQYF. CDR3 bases: TGTGCCAGCAGCGTAGAATTTGGCAGGGAAGAGACCCAGTACTTC. The full variable domain, rest sourced from reference TRBV9 and TRBJ2-5, is DSGVTQTPKHLITATGQRVTLRCSPRSGDLSVYWYQQSLDQGLQFLIQYYNGEERAKGNILERFSAQQFPDLHSELNLSSLELGDSALYFCASSVEFGREETQYFGPGTRLLVL.

The CDR3 DNA is TGTGCCAGCAGCTTAGGACCCGGGACAGGGGGTGAAAAACTGTTTTTT. This sequence encodes CASSLGPGTGGEKLFF. The gene calls are TRBV11-2 and TRBJ1-4; TRBD1 agrees at 11 bases. This CDR3 has 16 residues. Per the germline V gene, CDR1 is SGHAT and CDR2 is FQNNGV. V lost 1 base, J lost 7 bases, and 5 bases stayed unmatched.

The chain is built from TRBV5-4 and TRBJ2-7; TRBD1 matches at 9 bases. From germline, CDR1 is SGHNT and CDR2 YYREEE (reference sequence). The length of the CDR3 is 16 residues. V trimming: 4 bases; J trimming: 4 bases; junction bases outside the gene matches: 12. The CDR3 protein is CASSSTGTGNMYEQYF. CDR3 nucleotides: TGTGCCAGCAGCAGCACCGGGACAGGGAATATGTACGAGCAGTACTTC.

The genes are TRBV19 and TRBJ1-2; 9 nucleotides align to TRBD1. V lost 5 bases, J lost 7 bases, and 5 bases stayed unmatched. The CDR3 has 13 residues. CDR1 and CDR2 from the germline V gene are LNHDA and SQIVND (reference sequence). The CDR3 bases are TGTGCCAGTAGTCTGCGGGGACAGGGTGGCTACACCTTC. It yields the protein CASSLRGQGGYTF.

The V and J genes are TRBV5-8 and TRBJ2-7; no reliable D call. The germline gives CDR1 SGHTS, CDR2 YDEGEE. V was clipped by 0 bases and J by 5 bases, with 9 bases between them. CDR3 length: 13 residues. CDR3 in amino acids: CASSLVSRHEQYF. CDR3 nucleotide sequence: TGTGCCAGCAGCTTGGTCTCTAGGCACGAGCAGTACTTC.

This clone was seen only a few times. The V and J genes are TRBV11-2 and TRBJ2-1; 10 bases agree with TRBD2. The CDR3 contains 15 residues. V was clipped by 6 bases and J by 7 bases; unmatched bases: 9. CDR1 is SGHAT and CDR2 is FQNNGV in the germline V gene. In DNA form, the CDR3 reads TGTGCCAGCAGAGTCGAGATAGCGGGGGGAAATGAGCAGTTCTTC. Protein: CASRVEIAGGNEQFF.

To note about this clone: This same CDR3 is encoded by further DNA sequences in the sample. The gene calls are TRBV19 and TRBJ2-5; a weak D match, TRBD1 (6 bases). This CDR3 has 14 amino acids. Germline CDR1 reads LNHDA; CDR2 reads SQIVND (reference sequence). Trimming took off 1 base at V and 1 base at J, with 7 bases between the two ends. The CDR3 is CASSIGTVQETQYF. CDR3 in DNA: TGTGCCAGTAGTATAGGGACAGTCCAAGAGACCCAGTACTTC. The full variable domain, with the rest looked up from reference TRBV19 and TRBJ2-5, is DGGITQSPKYLFRKEGQNVTLSCEQNLNHDAMYWYRQDPGQGLRLIYYSQIVNDFQKGDIAEGYSVSREKKESFPLTVTSAQKNPTAFYLCASSIGTVQETQYFGPGTRLLVL.

The rearrangement links TRBV5-1 to TRBJ2-3, with 9 bases lining up with TRBD2. CDR3 length equals 17 residues. Trimming took 0 bases from V and 1 from J; bases not matched to a gene: 6. Germline loops: CDR1 SGHRS, CDR2 YFSETQ. In DNA form, the CDR3 reads TGCGCCAGCAGCTTGGGAGGAGCGGGGGGCCGCACAGATACGCAGTATTTT. It encodes CASSLGGAGGRTDTQYF.

The gene calls are TRBV7-3 and TRBJ2-7, with D unresolved. The CDR3 sequence is 13 residues long. Germline V lookup: CDR1 SGHTA, CDR2 FQGTGA. The V and J ends lost 2 bases and 5 bases respectively, with 10 bases between them. CDR3 sequence: CASSLGTRNEQYF. The CDR3 region has the DNA TGTGCCAGCAGCTTAGGCACGAGGAACGAGCAGTACTTC.

V gene TRBV28 combines with J gene TRBJ2-7; TRBD1 matches 7 bases. The CDR3 loop spans 15 amino acids. In germline, CDR1 is MDHEN, CDR2 SYDVKM. V was clipped by 6 bases and J by 5 bases; unmatched bases: 13. The CDR3 spells CASRNGQVTFHEQYF. CDR3 DNA: TGTGCCAGCAGGAACGGACAGGTAACTTTTCACGAGCAGTACTTC.

The chain uses TRBV5-6 and TRBJ2-2; TRBD1 matches at 10 bases. The CDR3 spans 15 residues. Germline trimming cut 4 bases from V and 6 bases from J; bases unmatched to any gene: 6. From germline, CDR1 is SGHDT and CDR2 YYEEEE. The CDR3 loop is CASSTGQGEAGELFF. CDR3 nucleotide sequence: TGTGCCAGCAGCACAGGACAGGGGGAGGCCGGGGAGCTGTTTTTT.

The chain recombines TRBV6-5 with TRBJ1-5; unclear D gene. The CDR3 contains 13 residues. CDR1 is MNHEY, CDR2 SVGAGI, per germline. Trimming pared 6 bases from V and 3 bases from J, leaving 9 bases between. The CDR3 here is CASRGKLNQPQHF. The CDR3 DNA reads as TGTGCCAGCAGGGGCAAACTCAATCAGCCCCAGCATTTT.

The rearrangement uses TRBV2 and TRBJ1-4, with 12 bases lining up with TRBD1. The CDR3 contains 16 residues. Germline V gene data show CDR1 as SNHLY and CDR2 as FYNNEI. The junction had 7 bases not matched to a gene; V was cut back by 8 bases and J by 3 bases. DNA of the CDR3: TGTGCCAGCGGACCCGGGACAGGGGGCCCTAATGAAAAACTGTTTTTT. Encoded protein: CASGPGTGGPNEKLFF.

The V and J genes are TRBV20-1 and TRBJ1-1; 9 nucleotides line up with TRBD1. Per germline, CDR1 DFQATT and CDR2 SNEGSKA (reference sequence). CDR3 size: 11 residues. In DNA, the CDR3 is TGCAGACCGGGACAGGGAGATCAAGCTTTCTTT. The encoded protein is CRPGQGDQAFF.

V is TRBV6-1 and J is TRBJ1-1; 8 nucleotides agree with TRBD1. The CDR3 runs 14 residues. After removal of 5 bases from V and 6 bases from J, the junction contained 8 bases not matched to a gene. Germline V gene lookup returns CDR1 MNHNS and CDR2 SASEGT. Here the CDR3 DNA reads TGTGCCAGCAGTCGACAGGGGTTTATACCTGAAGCTTTCTTT. Its protein product is CASSRQGFIPEAFF.

This chain uses TRBV4-3 with TRBJ2-6; a weak D match, TRBD1 (5 bases). The CDR3 totals 16 residues. Germline V gene lookup returns CDR1 LGHNA and CDR2 YSLEER. Deletions cut 0 bases from V and 13 bases from J, with 19 bases between. CDR3 coding DNA: TGCGCCAGCAGCCAAGATAACGTCAGGGCGCGTCATGTCCTGACTTTC. This encodes CASSQDNVRARHVLTF.

V gene TRBV7-9 combines with J gene TRBJ1-4, with D possibly being TRBD1 (5 bases). The ends were cut back, 4 bases at V and 5 bases at J, with 11 bases in the middle. This CDR3 has 14 amino acids. Germline-derived CDR1 and CDR2 are SEHNR and FQNEAQ (reference sequence). For the CDR3, the DNA is TGTGCCAGCAGCTCCAGACAGCAAAATGAAAAACTGTTTTTT. Amino acids: CASSSRQQNEKLFF. The variable domain in full, completed from reference TRBV7-9 and TRBJ1-4, reads DTGVSQNPRHKITKRGQNVTFRCDPISEHNRLYWYRQTLGQGPEFLTYFQNEAQLEKSRLLSDRFSAERPKGSFSTLEIQRTEQGDSAMYLCASSSRQQNEKLFFGSGTQLSVL.

The chain employs TRBV5-1 and TRBJ1-2; 8 positions agree with TRBD1. J lost 1 base, V lost 4 bases, and 3 bases had no gene match. The CDR3 sequence is 14 residues long. Germline CDR1 and CDR2: SGHRS and YFSETQ. CDR3 in amino acids: CASSRTGLNYGYTF. DNA for the CDR3: TGCGCCAGCAGCCGGACAGGGCTTAACTATGGCTACACCTTC.